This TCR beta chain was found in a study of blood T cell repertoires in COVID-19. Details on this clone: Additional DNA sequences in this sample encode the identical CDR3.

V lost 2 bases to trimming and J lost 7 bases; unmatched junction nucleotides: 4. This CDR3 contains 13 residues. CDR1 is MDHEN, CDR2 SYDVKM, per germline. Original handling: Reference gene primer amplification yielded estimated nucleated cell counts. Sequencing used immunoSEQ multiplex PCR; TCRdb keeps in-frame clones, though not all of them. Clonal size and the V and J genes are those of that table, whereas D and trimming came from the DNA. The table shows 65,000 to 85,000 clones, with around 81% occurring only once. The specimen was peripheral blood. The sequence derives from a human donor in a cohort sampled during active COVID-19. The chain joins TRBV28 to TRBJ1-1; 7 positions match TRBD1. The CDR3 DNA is TGTGCCAGCAGTTTACGAGGGACAGTTGAAGCTTTCTTT. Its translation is CASSLRGTVEAFF.